These 13 T cell receptor beta chains originate from one sample sequenced in a study. TCRdb reprocessed the 5' RACE reads via MiXCR and lists one record per CDR3 protein. Among 35,000 to 50,000 distinct CDR3 sequences listed, roughly 30% were seen once. The sample comprised tumor-infiltrating memory CD4+ T cells sorted from the breast tumor. The subset was: memory CD4+ T cells, CD4+CD45RO+CD25-. The source of these receptors is a female donor with breast cancer.

This clonotype has only a few counts. This is likely a read error, given that the CDR3 carries no conserved phenylalanine or tryptophan at its end. This sequence joins TRBV5-1 and TRBJ2-5, with D perhaps assigned TRBD1 or TRBD2 (6 bases each). Trimming took 0 bases from V and 5 from J, leaving 14 bases between them. CDR3 length: 15 amino acids. The germline V gene has CDR1 SGHRS and CDR2 YFSETQ. The DNA for the CDR3 is TGCGCCAGCAGCTTGGCCGATATAGGGGGGGAGACCCAGTACCTC. This translates into CASSLADIGGETQYL.

The chain joins TRBV28 to TRBJ1-2, with TRBD1 matching over 7 bases. Germline CDR1 reads MDHEN; CDR2 reads SYDVKM. This CDR3 is 14 amino acids long. The junction had 5 bases not matched to a gene; V was cut back by 6 bases and J by 1 base. The CDR3 sequence is CASSQGGDNYGYTF. In DNA form, the CDR3 reads TGTGCCAGCAGCCAGGGGGGAGATAACTATGGCTACACCTTC.

The chain is built from TRBV20-1 and TRBJ1-4; no firm D call. Germline lookup yields CDR1 DFQATT and CDR2 SNEGSKA (reference sequence). With 0 bases removed from V and 7 bases from J, the gap between germline ends came to 15 bases. There are 15 residues in the CDR3. The CDR3 DNA reads as TGCAGTGCTAGAGATTTGGACGAACCAGGTGAAAAACTGTTTTTT. This gives the protein CSARDLDEPGEKLFF.

This clonotype has just a few counts. The rearrangement joins TRBV25-1 to TRBJ2-2, with 9 bases lining up with TRBD2. CDR1 is MGHDK, CDR2 SYGVNS, per germline. The V segment lost 3 bases and the J segment 6 bases; nucleotides outside the gene matches: 5. The CDR3 has 15 amino acids. CDR3 in DNA: TGTGCCAGCAGTGAGGAGCGGGAGGCTCCCGGGGAGCTGTTTTTT. Residues: CASSEEREAPGELFF.

Turning to this clonotype: An end of the junction does not agree with germline; a read error may underlie this. This sequence joins TRBV4-1 and TRBJ1-5; tentative D call: TRBD1 (6 bases). The germline V gene encodes CDR1 MGHRA and CDR2 YSYEKL. The CDR3 is 16 residues long. CDR3 coding DNA: TGCGCCAGCGGCCAAGGGAGGGGGGCTCGCAATCAGCCCCAGCATTTT. Protein product: CASGQGRGARNQPQHF.

The sample holds one count of this clonotype. The J gene is TRBJ2-3, the V gene TRBV9, with D perhaps TRBD1 or TRBD2 (5 bases each). This CDR3 has 14 residues. Germline V gene sequence: CDR1 SGDLS, CDR2 YYNGEE. Trimming cost V 3 bases and J 1 base, with 9 bases left between them. Here the CDR3 DNA reads TGTGCCAGCAGCGCAGTGGGGGGCACAGATACGCAGTATTTT. Translated: CASSAVGGTDTQYF.

The J gene is TRBJ1-6, the V gene TRBV5-1; D possibly corresponds to TRBD1 (5 bases). Trimming cost V 0 bases and J 10 bases, with 8 bases left between them. CDR1 SGHRS and CDR2 YFSETQ come from the germline V gene. This CDR3 has 13 amino acids. CDR3 amino acids: CASSLEGVSPLHF. In DNA form, the CDR3 reads TGCGCCAGCAGCTTGGAAGGGGTGTCACCCCTCCACTTT. The whole variable domain, filled in from reference TRBV5-1 and TRBJ1-6, reads KAGVTQTPRYLIKTRGQQVTLSCSPISGHRSVSWYQQTPGQGLQFLFEYFSETQRNKGNFPGRFSGRQFSNSRSEMNVSTLELGDSALYLCASSLEGVSPLHFGNGTRLTVT.

This clonotype has just a few counts. The chain uses TRBV27 and TRBJ2-3; D not resolved. V was cut by 2 bases and J by 2 bases, with 8 bases left in between. Germline CDR1 and CDR2: MNHEY and SMNVEV (reference sequence). The CDR3 consists of 14 residues. The chain's CDR3 is CASSLGVTTDTQYF. The CDR3 DNA reads TGTGCCAGCAGTTTAGGGGTTACCACAGATACGCAGTATTTT.

This chain connects TRBV5-6 to TRBJ2-1; D unclear. Germline V gene sequence: CDR1 SGHDT, CDR2 YYEEEE. The CDR3 loop spans 14 amino acids. Trimming left V 2 bases short and J 6 bases short, with 12 bases between. The CDR3 protein is CASSFSGPCNEQFF. The DNA of the CDR3 is TGTGCCAGCAGCTTCTCCGGGCCGTGCAATGAGCAGTTCTTC.

This clonotype was found a few times. CDR3 amino acids: CASSQGDKYGYTF. CDR3 coding DNA: TGCGCCAGCAGCCAAGGGGACAAGTATGGCTACACCTTC. The chain carries TRBV4-1 and TRBJ1-2; TRBD1 might be the D (6 bases). V lost 1 base and J 5 bases, leaving 8 bases between the germline ends. CDR1 and CDR2 (germline): MGHRA, YSYEKL. CDR3 length: 13 residues.

The chain employs TRBV27 and TRBJ1-1; 7 nucleotides line up with TRBD1. V lost 7 bases to trimming and J lost 4 bases; unmatched junction nucleotides: 3. Germline CDR1 is MNHEY and CDR2 is SMNVEV (reference sequence). This CDR3 has 12 amino acids. In DNA, the CDR3 is TGTGCCAGCAAAACAGGGGCCACTGAAGCTTTCTTT. It translates to CASKTGATEAFF.

As to this clonotype: Without the conserved terminal phenylalanine or tryptophan, this CDR3 likely stems from a read error. The rearrangement uses TRBV7-9 and TRBJ2-3; no reliable D call. This CDR3 region has 14 residues. Trimming removed 5 bases from V and 2 bases from J, with 11 bases in between. Germline CDR1 reads SEHNR; CDR2 reads FQNEAQ (reference sequence). The CDR3 nucleotides are TGTGCCAGCAGCCATCAGCATTTCACAGATACGCAGTATCTT. Protein product: CASSHQHFTDTQYL.

This clonotype came up a few times. The rearrangement uses TRBV7-3 and TRBJ2-1; 10 bases are a match to TRBD2. In germline, CDR1 is SGHTA, CDR2 FQGTGA. The ends lost 3 bases at V and 5 bases at J; junction bases unmatched: 7. The CDR3 extends over 16 amino acids. The CDR3 nucleotides read TGTGCCAGCAGCTTGTCGAGCGGGGGGGCCGACAATGAGCAGTTCTTC. Residues: CASSLSSGGADNEQFF.